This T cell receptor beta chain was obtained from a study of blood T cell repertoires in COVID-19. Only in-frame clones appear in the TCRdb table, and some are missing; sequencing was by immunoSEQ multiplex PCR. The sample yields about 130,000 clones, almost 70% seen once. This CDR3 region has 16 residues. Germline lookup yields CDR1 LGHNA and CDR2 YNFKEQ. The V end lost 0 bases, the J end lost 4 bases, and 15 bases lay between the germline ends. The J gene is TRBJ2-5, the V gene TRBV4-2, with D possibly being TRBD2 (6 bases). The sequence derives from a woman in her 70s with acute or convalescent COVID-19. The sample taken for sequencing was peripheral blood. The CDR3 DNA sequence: TGTGCCAGCAGCCAAGACGGAGGGAGAGGTGGAGAGACCCAGTACTTC. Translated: CASSQDGGRGGETQYF.